The 4 T cell receptor beta chains presented below share a single source sample, sequenced in a study of T cell changes during pregnancy in multiple sclerosis. Assay: immunoSEQ multiplex PCR; the TCRdb copy retains only in-frame clones and omits some. The table has about 93,000 clones, 80% to 95% seen once. The sample was peripheral blood, taken after pregnancy. All receptors come from a female donor with multiple sclerosis, enrolled in a pregnancy study.

The V call is TRBV5-4, the J call TRBJ1-2, with 8 bases identical to TRBD1. The length of the CDR3 is 13 residues. V lost 4 bases and J lost 7; bases outside the gene matches: 6. Looked up from germline, CDR1 is SGHNT and CDR2 is YYREEE (reference sequence). CDR3 sequence: CASSLGQGGGYTF. As DNA, the CDR3 is TGTGCCAGCAGCCTCGGACAGGGTGGTGGCTACACCTTC.

The chain carries TRBV7-2 and TRBJ1-3, with D unclear. The CDR3 runs 14 residues. The V gene lost 4 bases and the J gene lost 2 bases, with 9 bases spanning the gap. Looked up from germline, CDR1 is SGHTA and CDR2 is FQGNSA. CDR3 loop: CASSSTGTGNTIYF. CDR3 bases: TGTGCCAGCAGCTCTACGGGGACTGGAAACACCATATATTTT.

The chain has TRBV5-1 and TRBJ2-1, with D perhaps TRBD2 (5 bases). CDR1 is SGHRS and CDR2 is YFSETQ in the germline V gene. This CDR3 is built from 17 residues. V lost 0 bases and J lost 2, with 15 bases in between. CDR3 bases: TGCGCCAGCAGCTTGGCAAGGCGGACGGGGACCTACAATGAGCAGTTCTTC. Protein: CASSLARRTGTYNEQFF. The variable domain in full, with the rest retrieved from reference TRBV5-1 and TRBJ2-1, is KAGVTQTPRYLIKTRGQQVTLSCSPISGHRSVSWYQQTPGQGLQFLFEYFSETQRNKGNFPGRFSGRQFSNSRSEMNVSTLELGDSALYLCASSLARRTGTYNEQFFGPGTRLTVL.

The J gene is TRBJ2-3, the V gene TRBV18, with 7 bases fitting TRBD1. The ends lost 1 base at V and 10 bases at J; junction bases unmatched: 11. The CDR3 contains 15 residues. The germline CDR1 and CDR2 sequences are KGHSH and LQKENI. CDR3: CASSPLGTALRAQYF. The DNA of the CDR3 is TGTGCCAGCTCACCACTCGGGACAGCTCTTCGGGCGCAGTATTTT.